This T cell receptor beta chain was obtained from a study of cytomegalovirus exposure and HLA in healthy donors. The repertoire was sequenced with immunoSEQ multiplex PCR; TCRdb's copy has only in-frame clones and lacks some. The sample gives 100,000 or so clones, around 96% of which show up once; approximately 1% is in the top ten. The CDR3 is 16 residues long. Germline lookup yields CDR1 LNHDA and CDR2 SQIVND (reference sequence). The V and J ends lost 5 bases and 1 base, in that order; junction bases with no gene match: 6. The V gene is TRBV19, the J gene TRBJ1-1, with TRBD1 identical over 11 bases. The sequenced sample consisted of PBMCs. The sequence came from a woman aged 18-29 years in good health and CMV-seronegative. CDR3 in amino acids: CASSFGTGGSNTEAFF. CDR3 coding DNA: TGTGCCAGTAGTTTCGGGACAGGGGGGTCGAACACTGAAGCTTTCTTT.